This record covers a single TCR beta chain. The CDR3 extends over 14 amino acids. Germline lookup yields CDR1 MDHEN and CDR2 SYDVKM. Trimming took 7 bases from V and 5 from J; bases not matched to a gene: 9. The sample belongs to a study of blood T cell repertoires in COVID-19. Study as a whole: The United States, Italy and Spain were the sources of the acute and convalescent COVID-19 samples. From T cells, B-cell-depleted T cells, or PBMCs came the material, which was cDNA or gDNA.

In the original workflow: Amplification with reference gene primers provided the estimates of nucleated cell counts. TCRdb's table, derived via immunoSEQ multiplex PCR, lists solely in-frame clones and lacks some. V, J and clone size reflect that table, while D and trimming were determined from the DNA. The data contain 120,000 to 150,000 clones, just under 85% of them singletons. This chain connects TRBV28 to TRBJ1-1; 8 bases line up with TRBD1. The receptor was derived from a middle-aged woman with active or convalescent COVID-19. The sample was peripheral blood. CDR3 in amino acids: CASMLPGQETEAFF. Here the CDR3 DNA reads TGTGCCAGCATGTTACCGGGACAGGAGACTGAAGCTTTCTTT.